This T cell receptor (beta chain) was profiled in a study of shared clonotypes between healthy human individuals. Study-wide background: Donors, aged 18 to 49, were a couple of women and a few men.

Germline CDR1 and CDR2: SGHTA and FQGNSA. V was trimmed by 5 bases and J by 0 bases, leaving 14 bases between them. The CDR3 is made up of 15 amino acids. Sequencing was performed with immunoSEQ multiplex PCR; in TCRdb, only in-frame clones are kept and a portion is missing. The sample shows some 2,500,000 clones, roughly 90% of them seen only once. Sequenced sample: naive CD4+ T cells from PBMCs. Documented subset: CD45RA+ positively selected. The V and J genes are TRBV7-2 and TRBJ2-7; possibly TRBD2 for D (6 bases). The sequence derives from a man younger than 35 in good health. Some clones in this sample may be carry-over from other donors' samples. The CDR3 reads CASSQSLADSYEQYF. The CDR3 DNA reads as TGTGCCAGCAGCCAATCACTAGCAGACTCCTACGAGCAGTACTTC.